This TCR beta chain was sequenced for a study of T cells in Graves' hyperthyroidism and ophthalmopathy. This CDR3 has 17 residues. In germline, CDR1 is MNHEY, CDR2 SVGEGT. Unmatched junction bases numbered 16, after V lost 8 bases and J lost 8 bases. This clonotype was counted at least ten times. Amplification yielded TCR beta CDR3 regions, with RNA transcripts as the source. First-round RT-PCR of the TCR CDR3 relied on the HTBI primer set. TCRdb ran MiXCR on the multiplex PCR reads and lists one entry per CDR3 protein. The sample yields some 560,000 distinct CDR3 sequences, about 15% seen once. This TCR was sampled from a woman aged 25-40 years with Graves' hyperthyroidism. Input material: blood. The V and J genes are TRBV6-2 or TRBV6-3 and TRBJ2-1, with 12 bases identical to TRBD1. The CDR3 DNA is TGTGCCAGCGCTCCCCGCCCCGGGACAGGGGGCGTATATGAGCAGTTCTTC. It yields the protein CASAPRPGTGGVYEQFF.